The T cell receptor (beta chain) described here comes from a study of blood T cell repertoires in COVID-19 (dated by TCRdb to 2018 to 2020). Regarding the complete study: Samples covering the acute and convalescent phases of COVID-19 were provided by collaborators in the United States, Italy and Spain. The prospective study material was composed of cDNA or gDNA derived from T cells, B-cell-depleted T cells, or PBMCs. Deeply sampled blood TCRbeta repertoires from subjects exposed to, actively infected with, or recovered from COVID-19 were included in the dataset. A freely available public database, intended as a resource for researchers studying the immune response to SARS-CoV-2, is where the repertoires were released. The samples were drawn from the first 160 participants of the ongoing ImmuneRACE study and from some 1,300 subjects provided by 6 global collaborators. The sample metadata nearly always contained a de-identified subject ID, COVID-19 status, age in years and sex. Where available, HLA class I and class II types were taken from metadata supplied by the sample provider and were not determined by assay-based typing.

For CDR1 and CDR2, the germline V gene lists SGHTS and YDEGEE. Reading from cysteine to phenylalanine, the CDR3 counts 14 amino acids. The only DNA kept is the CDR3, 42 bases in frame from the first base. V trim: 6 bases; J trim: 6 bases; unmatched bases: 11. Points on this clone: The antigen it recognizes is unknown. Base qualities are not provided; no much larger clone lies one nucleotide away.

A second Seattle source provided samples from volunteer blood donors who had recovered from COVID-19. The collaborating institutions used their own protocols to collect whole blood in K2EDTA tubes. For TCRbeta analysis, collaborator samples were shipped as frozen whole blood, as isolated PBMCs, or as DNA extracted from either sample type. The immunoSEQ Assay, a bias-controlled multiplex PCR, was used to amplify TCRbeta CDR3 regions from genomic DNA. From the authors' description of their analysis: Nucleated cell counts per sample were estimated from amplification of reference gene primers within the assay. To quantify the absolute abundance of each unique TCRbeta CDR3 rearrangement, sequence reads were collapsed and filtered. For each sample, productive Simpson clonality was calculated as the square root of Simpson's diversity index across productive rearrangements. Imported from immuneACCESS, the table was reduced by TCRdb to in-frame sequences with V and J called. These copies leave out some clones; in studies compared against another copy, an unresolved V gene accounts for under half, and the cause of the remainder is not known. That table gives V, J and clone size, and the DNA gave D and trimming. The sample table shows roughly 130,000 clones, and less than 90% are seen once. Around an eighth of the sample goes to the ten largest clones.

Beyond this particular receptor, the publication reports: Clinical and demographic metadata were provided uncurated, with the amount varying by source and participant.

Material: peripheral blood. The V and J genes are TRBV5-8 and TRBJ1-1; TRBD1 fits 7 bases in the junction. The sequence derives from a woman in her thirties who had recovered from COVID-19. The CDR3: CASNRGEGWSEAFF. The bases are TGTGCCAGCAACAGGGGCGAGGGTTGGTCTGAAGCTTTCTTT.